A single T cell receptor beta chain is shown here with its context. No cognate antigen has been identified for it. No quality values exist for individual bases; no much larger clone is one base distant. The data are from a study of CD8+CD57+ T cells in acquired aplastic anemia (dated by TCRdb to the late 2010s). Background on the whole study: A CD8+CD57+ expansion meant a frequency higher than the mean frequency seen in healthy subjects.

The germline V and J ends show losses of 1 base and 2 bases respectively, and no gene match explains 0 bases of the junction. The CDR3 sequence holds 14 residues, the cysteine and phenylalanine included. Only the CDR3 DNA stays, 42 bases, in frame from base 1. CDR1 and CDR2 (SGHDT, YYEEEE) derive from the germline V gene. Genomic DNA served as template for TCR beta VDJ combination and CDR3 sequence profiling. An Illumina HiSeq 2000 was the platform used for TCR repertoire sequencing. Per the original workflow: TRBV/TRBJ rearrangement plots, CDR3 size and DJ length profiles, and Simpson's diversity index were used to assess repertoires. Whichever DNA sequence was most abundant in the deep sequencing data was defined as the immunodominant clone. CDR3 amino acid sequences were screened for sharing across subjects and were compared with published repertoires and the VDJdb database. The public reads were reanalyzed by TCRdb: fastp trimming at Q25, MiXCR alignment, in-frame beta chains only. CDR3 protein duplicates are merged, each entry listing the most common genes and DNA. What appears here as the V and J calls and clone size reflects TCRdb's work, not the paper's. The sample records 15,000 to 20,000 distinct CDR3 sequences, under 40% of which are singletons. 65% to 90% of the sample is taken by the ten largest.

Overall results and qualifications from the work: In patients, diversity was decreased in CD8+CD57+ cells compared with the total CD4+ and CD8+ cell pools. Roughly 30 CD8+ CDR3 sequences were shared between patients and controls but appeared highly expressed in patients and within their immunodominant clones. CD8+ Simpson's diversity did not differ significantly between patients and healthy controls (P=0.060).

Expansion of CD8+CD57+ cells had been shown by flow cytometry in the patients chosen for sequencing. CD8+CD57+ effector memory cells were additionally sequenced from a sixth of the 12 patients who had enough cells. Severe acquired aplastic anemia was diagnosed in all patients according to International Study of Aplastic Anemia and Agranulocytosis and Camitta criteria. At the time blood was sampled, none of the patients had received any therapy. CD8+CD57+ cells were bead-enriched, yielding a mean of 1.6 ug of DNA. TCR repertoires of sorted CD4+ and CD8+ blood T cells from severe aplastic anemia patients and healthy subjects were deep-sequenced in the study. Patients were enrolled in the USA under clinicaltrials.gov protocols 00001620, 01623167, 00001397, 00071045, 00081523 and 00961064. Ficoll-Paque density gradient centrifugation was used to isolate peripheral blood mononuclear cells.

The V and J segments used are TRBV5-6 and TRBJ2-7; 10 junctional bases match TRBD2. The sample was CD8+CD57+ T cells sorted from PBMCs. In the paper's terms, the cell subset or site label means: bead-enriched CD8+CD57+ effector memory T cells from SAA patients. The TCR sequence derives from a human donor with aplastic anemia. This receptor has the CDR3 CASSLSGRAYEQYF. The nucleotide sequence reads TGTGCCAGCAGCTTGAGCGGGAGGGCCTACGAGCAGTACTTC.